This T cell receptor (beta chain) was identified during a study of T cells in Graves' hyperthyroidism and ophthalmopathy. Using RNA transcripts as the source, TCR beta CDR3 regions were amplified. With the HTBI primer set, the TCR CDR3 went through a first round of RT-PCR. From the multiplex PCR reads, TCRdb called clonotypes with MiXCR, one entry per CDR3 protein. The top ten clones hold 40% of a sample with fewer than 450,000 distinct CDR3 sequences, roughly 18% of them seen once. There are 15 residues in the CDR3. Per the germline V gene, CDR1 is MNHNS and CDR2 is SASEGT. Trimming at V came to 6 bases and at J to 7 bases, leaving 13 bases not matched to a gene. This clonotype came up a few times.

This chain connects TRBV6-1 to TRBJ2-7; 9 nucleotides match TRBD1. The sample taken for sequencing was blood. This TCR came from a young man with Graves' ophthalmopathy. The DNA of the CDR3 is TGTGCCAGCAGACGTTCAGGGACAGGGTTCCAGGAGCAGTACTTC. This codes for CASRRSGTGFQEQYF.